The clone carrying this T cell receptor beta chain was detected only a few times. This sample was included in a study of human T cells and chemical hapten exposure. The CDR3 consists of 16 residues. V lost 0 bases and J 0 bases, leaving 11 bases between the germline ends. Germline values: CDR1 SGHTA, CDR2 FQGNSA. The library put unique molecular identifiers onto individual cDNA molecules. MiXCR, applied by TCRdb to the RACE reads, yields one record per CDR3 protein. Of 150,000 to 200,000 distinct CDR3 sequences listed, about a quarter are singletons. Time point reported: patch test 3, about 24 weeks after DPC sensitization. The treatment: therapeutic diphenylcyclopropenone sensitization with weekly scalp DPC.

The source of this sequence is a woman between 18 and 29 years old with alopecia areata. Some clones in this sample may be carry-over from other donors' samples. V is TRBV7-2 and J is TRBJ1-2; TRBD1 is a possible D gene (5 bases). The starting material was whole blood, obtained in connection with sensitization to the hapten diphenylcyclopropenone (DPC). The CDR3 DNA follows: TGTGCCAGCAGCTTAGCTGGGGGACTAGCTAACTATGGCTACACCTTC. It yields the protein CASSLAGGLANYGYTF.